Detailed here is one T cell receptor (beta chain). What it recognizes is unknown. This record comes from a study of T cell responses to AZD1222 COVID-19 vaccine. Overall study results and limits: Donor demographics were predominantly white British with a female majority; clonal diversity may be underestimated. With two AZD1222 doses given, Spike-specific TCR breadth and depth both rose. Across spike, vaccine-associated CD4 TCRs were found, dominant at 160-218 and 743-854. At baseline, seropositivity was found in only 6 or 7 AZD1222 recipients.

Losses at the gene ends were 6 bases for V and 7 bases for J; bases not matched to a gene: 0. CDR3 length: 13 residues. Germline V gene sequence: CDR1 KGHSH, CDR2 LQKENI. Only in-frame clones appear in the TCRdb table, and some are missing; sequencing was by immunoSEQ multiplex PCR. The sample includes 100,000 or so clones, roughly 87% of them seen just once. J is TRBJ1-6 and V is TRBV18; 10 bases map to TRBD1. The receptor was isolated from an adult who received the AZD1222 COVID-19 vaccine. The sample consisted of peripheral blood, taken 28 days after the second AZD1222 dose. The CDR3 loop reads CASSGQGNSPLHF. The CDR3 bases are TGTGCCAGCTCGGGACAGGGGAATTCACCCCTCCACTTT.